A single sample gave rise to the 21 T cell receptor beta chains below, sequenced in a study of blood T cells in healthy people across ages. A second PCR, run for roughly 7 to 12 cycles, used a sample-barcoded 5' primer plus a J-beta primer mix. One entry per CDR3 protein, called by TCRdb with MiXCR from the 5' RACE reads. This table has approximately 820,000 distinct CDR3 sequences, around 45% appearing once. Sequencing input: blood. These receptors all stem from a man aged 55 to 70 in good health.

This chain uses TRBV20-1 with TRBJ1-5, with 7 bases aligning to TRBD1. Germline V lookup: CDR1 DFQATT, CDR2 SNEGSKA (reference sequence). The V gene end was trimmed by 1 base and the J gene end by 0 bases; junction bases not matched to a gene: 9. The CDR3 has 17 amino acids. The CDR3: CSARVMTGLGSNQPQHF. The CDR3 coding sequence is TGCAGTGCTAGAGTCATGACAGGGTTGGGTAGCAATCAGCCCCAGCATTTT.

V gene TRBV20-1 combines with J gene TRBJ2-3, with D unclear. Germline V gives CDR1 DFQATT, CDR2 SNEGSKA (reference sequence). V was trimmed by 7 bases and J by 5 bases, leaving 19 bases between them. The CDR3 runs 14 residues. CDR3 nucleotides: TGCAGTGTTCCCCGGACGGGTTGGGAAGATACGCAGTATTTT. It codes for CSVPRTGWEDTQYF.

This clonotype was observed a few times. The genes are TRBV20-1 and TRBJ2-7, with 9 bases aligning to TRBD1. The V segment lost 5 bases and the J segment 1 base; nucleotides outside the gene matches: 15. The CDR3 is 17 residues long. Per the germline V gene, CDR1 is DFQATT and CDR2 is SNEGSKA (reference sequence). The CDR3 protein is CSAPGTGHRYGSYEQYF. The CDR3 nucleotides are TGCAGTGCTCCCGGGACAGGGCATAGGTACGGGTCCTACGAGCAGTACTTC.

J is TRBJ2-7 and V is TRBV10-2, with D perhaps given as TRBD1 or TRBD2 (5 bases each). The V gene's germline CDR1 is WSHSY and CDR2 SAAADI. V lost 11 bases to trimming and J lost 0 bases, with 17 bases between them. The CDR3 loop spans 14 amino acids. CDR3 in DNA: TGCGCCGGCAATAGGGACGTTAACTCCTACGAGCAGTACTTC. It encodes CAGNRDVNSYEQYF.

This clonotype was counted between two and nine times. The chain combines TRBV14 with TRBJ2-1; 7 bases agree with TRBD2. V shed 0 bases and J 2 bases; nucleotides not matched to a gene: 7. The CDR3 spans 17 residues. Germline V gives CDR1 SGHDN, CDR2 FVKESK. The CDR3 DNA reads TGTGCCAGCAGCCAAGATCGGGGTCGGGGGGCCTACAATGAGCAGTTCTTC. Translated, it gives CASSQDRGRGAYNEQFF.

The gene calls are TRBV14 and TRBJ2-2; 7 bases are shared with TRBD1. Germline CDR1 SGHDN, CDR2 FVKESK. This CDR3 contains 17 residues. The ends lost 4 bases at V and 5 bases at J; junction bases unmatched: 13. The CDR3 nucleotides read TGTGCCAGCAGCCGAAGGACAGGAATGATCGGGACCGGGGAGCTGTTTTTT. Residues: CASSRRTGMIGTGELFF.

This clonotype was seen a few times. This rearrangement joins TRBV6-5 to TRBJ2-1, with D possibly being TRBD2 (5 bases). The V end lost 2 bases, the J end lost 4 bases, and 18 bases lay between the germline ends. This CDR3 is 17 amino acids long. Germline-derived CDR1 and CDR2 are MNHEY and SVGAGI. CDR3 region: CASSYIKSGNRYNEQFF. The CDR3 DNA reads TGTGCCAGCAGTTACATCAAGTCGGGGAACAGATACAATGAGCAGTTCTTC.

CDR3: CSAPLLQGANYGYTF. DNA for the CDR3: TGCAGTGCCCCACTACTGCAGGGTGCCAACTATGGCTACACCTTC. This chain connects TRBV20-1 to TRBJ1-2; tentative D call: TRBD1 (5 bases). The CDR3 extends over 15 amino acids. Trimming pared 6 bases from V and 2 bases from J, leaving 19 bases between. CDR1 and CDR2 from the germline V gene are DFQATT and SNEGSKA (reference sequence).

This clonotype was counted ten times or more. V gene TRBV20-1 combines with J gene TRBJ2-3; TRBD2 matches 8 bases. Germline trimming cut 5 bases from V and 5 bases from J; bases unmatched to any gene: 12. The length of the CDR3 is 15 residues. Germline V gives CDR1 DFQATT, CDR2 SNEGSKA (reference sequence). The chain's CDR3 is CSAGGGTSGKDTQYF. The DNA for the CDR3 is TGCAGTGCTGGGGGGGGGACTAGTGGTAAAGATACGCAGTATTTT.

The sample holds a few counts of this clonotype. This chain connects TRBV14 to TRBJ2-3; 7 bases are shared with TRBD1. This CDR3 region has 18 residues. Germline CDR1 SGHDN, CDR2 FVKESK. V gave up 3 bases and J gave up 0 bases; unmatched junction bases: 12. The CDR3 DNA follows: TGTGCCAGCAGCCAGAAATCGACGACAGGGACCAGCACAGATACGCAGTATTTT. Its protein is CASSQKSTTGTSTDTQYF.

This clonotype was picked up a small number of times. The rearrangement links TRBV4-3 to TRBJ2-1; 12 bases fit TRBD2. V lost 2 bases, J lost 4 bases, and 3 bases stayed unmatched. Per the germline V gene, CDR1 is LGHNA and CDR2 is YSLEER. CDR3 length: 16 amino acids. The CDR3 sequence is CASSQPGLAGYNEQFF. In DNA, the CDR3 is TGCGCCAGCAGCCAACCAGGACTAGCGGGGTACAATGAGCAGTTCTTC.

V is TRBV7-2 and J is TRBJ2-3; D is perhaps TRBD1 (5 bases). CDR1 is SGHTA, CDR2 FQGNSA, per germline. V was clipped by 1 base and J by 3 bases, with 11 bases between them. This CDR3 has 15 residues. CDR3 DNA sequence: TGTGCCAGCAGCTTAGTTCCCCAGGGTACAGATACGCAGTATTTT. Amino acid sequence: CASSLVPQGTDTQYF.

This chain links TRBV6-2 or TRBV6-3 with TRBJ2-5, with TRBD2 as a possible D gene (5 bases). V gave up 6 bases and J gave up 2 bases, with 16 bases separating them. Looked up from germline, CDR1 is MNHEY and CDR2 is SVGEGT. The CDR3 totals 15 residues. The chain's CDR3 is CASSQPLGAQETQYF. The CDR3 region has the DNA TGTGCCAGCAGCCAACCACTAGGAGCTCAAGAGACCCAGTACTTC.

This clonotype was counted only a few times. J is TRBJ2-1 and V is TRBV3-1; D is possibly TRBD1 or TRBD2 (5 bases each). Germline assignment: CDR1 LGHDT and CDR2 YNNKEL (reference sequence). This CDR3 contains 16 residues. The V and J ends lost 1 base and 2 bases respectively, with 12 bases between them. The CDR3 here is CASSQGPGPPYNEQFF. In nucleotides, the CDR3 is TGTGCCAGCAGCCAAGGTCCGGGGCCCCCCTACAATGAGCAGTTCTTC.

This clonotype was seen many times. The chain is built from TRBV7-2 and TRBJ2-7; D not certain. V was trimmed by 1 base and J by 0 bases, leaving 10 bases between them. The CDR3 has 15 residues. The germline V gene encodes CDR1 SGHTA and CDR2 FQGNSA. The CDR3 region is CASSLDWQSSYEQYF. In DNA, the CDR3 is TGTGCCAGCAGCTTAGATTGGCAGAGCTCCTACGAGCAGTACTTC. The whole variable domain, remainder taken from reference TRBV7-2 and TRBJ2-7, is GAGVSQSPSNKVTEKGKDVELRCDPISGHTALYWYRQSLGQGLEFLIYFQGNSAPDKSGLPSDRFSAERTGGSVSTLTIQRTQQEDSAVYLCASSLDWQSSYEQYFGPGTRLTVT.

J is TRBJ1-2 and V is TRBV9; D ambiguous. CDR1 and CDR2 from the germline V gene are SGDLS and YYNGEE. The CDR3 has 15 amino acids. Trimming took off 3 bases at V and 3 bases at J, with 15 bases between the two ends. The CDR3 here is CASSGAGQRDYGYTF. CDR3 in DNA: TGTGCCAGCAGCGGGGCTGGGCAAAGGGACTATGGCTACACCTTC.

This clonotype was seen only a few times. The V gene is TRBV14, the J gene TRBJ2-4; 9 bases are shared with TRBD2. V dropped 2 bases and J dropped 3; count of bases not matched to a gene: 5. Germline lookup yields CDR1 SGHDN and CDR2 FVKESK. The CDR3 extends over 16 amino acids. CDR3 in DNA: TGTGCCAGCAGCCAACCGCTAGCGGGGTACAAAAACATTCAGTACTTC. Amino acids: CASSQPLAGYKNIQYF.

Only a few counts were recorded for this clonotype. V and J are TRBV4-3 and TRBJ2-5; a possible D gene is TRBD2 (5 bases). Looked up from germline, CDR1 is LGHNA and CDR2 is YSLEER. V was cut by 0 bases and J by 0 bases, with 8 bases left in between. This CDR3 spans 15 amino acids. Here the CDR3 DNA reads TGCGCCAGCAGCCAAGATCGAGGGAACCAAGAGACCCAGTACTTC. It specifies CASSQDRGNQETQYF.

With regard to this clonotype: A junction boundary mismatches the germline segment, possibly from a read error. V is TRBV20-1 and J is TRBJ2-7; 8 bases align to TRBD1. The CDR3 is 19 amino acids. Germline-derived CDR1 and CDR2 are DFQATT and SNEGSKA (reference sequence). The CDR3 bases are TGCAGTGCTAGACCAAATCGACAGGGGCGCTCCGGTTTCTCCCACGAGCAGTACTTC. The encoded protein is CSARPNRQGRSGFSHEQYF.

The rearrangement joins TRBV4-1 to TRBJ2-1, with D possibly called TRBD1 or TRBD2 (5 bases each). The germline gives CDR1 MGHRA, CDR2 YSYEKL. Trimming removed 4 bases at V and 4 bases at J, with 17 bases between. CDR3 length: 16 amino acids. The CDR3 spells CASSPPGRGAYNEQFF. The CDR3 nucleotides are TGCGCCAGCAGCCCCCCCGGAAGGGGAGCGTACAATGAGCAGTTCTTC.

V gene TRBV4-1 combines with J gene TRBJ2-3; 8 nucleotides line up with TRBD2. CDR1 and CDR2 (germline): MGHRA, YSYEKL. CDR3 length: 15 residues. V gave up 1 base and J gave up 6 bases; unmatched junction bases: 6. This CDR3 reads CASSQGSGAGDTQYF. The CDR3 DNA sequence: TGCGCCAGCAGCCAAGGTAGCGGGGCGGGGGATACGCAGTATTTT.